What follows describes a single T cell receptor beta chain. The record originates from a study of T cell changes during pregnancy in multiple sclerosis. This CDR3 has 15 amino acids. Germline V gives CDR1 SGHRS, CDR2 YFSETQ. Deletions cut 5 bases from V and 0 bases from J, with 12 bases between. Profiled with immunoSEQ multiplex PCR; TCRdb holds only in-frame clones, not every one. The sample carries about 87,000 clones, approximately 92% recorded once. The origin of this receptor is a female donor in good health, enrolled as a control in a pregnancy study. The source material was peripheral blood, sampled in the third trimester of pregnancy. The rearrangement links TRBV5-1 to TRBJ2-1; D is ambiguous. The CDR3 is CASRFLPGSYNEQFF. CDR3 sequence (DNA): TGCGCCAGCAGGTTCCTGCCCGGCTCCTACAATGAGCAGTTCTTC. The full variable domain, with the rest looked up from reference TRBV5-1 and TRBJ2-1, is KAGVTQTPRYLIKTRGQQVTLSCSPISGHRSVSWYQQTPGQGLQFLFEYFSETQRNKGNFPGRFSGRQFSNSRSEMNVSTLELGDSALYLCASRFLPGSYNEQFFGPGTRLTVL.